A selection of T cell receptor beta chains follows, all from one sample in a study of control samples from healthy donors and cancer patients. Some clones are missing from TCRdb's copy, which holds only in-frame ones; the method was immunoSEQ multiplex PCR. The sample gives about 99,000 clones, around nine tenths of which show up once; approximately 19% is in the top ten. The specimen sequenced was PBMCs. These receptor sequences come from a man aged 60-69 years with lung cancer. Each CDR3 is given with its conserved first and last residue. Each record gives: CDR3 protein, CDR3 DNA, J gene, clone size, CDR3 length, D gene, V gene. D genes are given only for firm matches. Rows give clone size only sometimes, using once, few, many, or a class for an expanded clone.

CASGRVGSNQPQHF,TGTGCCAGCGGAAGGGTGGGTAGCAATCAGCCCCAGCATTTT,TRBJ1-5,once,14,-,TRBV2
CASSVGRVAGGIDTQYF,TGTGCCAGCAGCGTAGGAAGGGTAGCGGGGGGGATAGATACGCAGTATTTT,TRBJ2-3,-,17,TRBD2,TRBV9
CASSFGGAGYTF,TGTGCCAGCAGTTTCGGGGGGGCGGGCTACACCTTC,TRBJ1-2,-,12,-,TRBV12-3/TRBV12-4
CASSYGSGRRNQPQHF,TGTGCCAGCAGTTATGGGTCGGGAAGACGAAATCAGCCCCAGCATTTT,TRBJ1-5,-,16,-,TRBV6-9
CASSLEGETSYEQYF,TGCGCCAGCAGCTTGGAAGGTGAAACCTCCTACGAGCAGTACTTC,TRBJ2-7,-,15,-,TRBV5-1
CASRTGQYANTGELFF,TGTGCCAGCAGAACGGGACAGTACGCGAACACCGGGGAGCTGTTTTTT,TRBJ2-2,-,16,TRBD1,TRBV7-8
CASRRENTEAFF,TGCGCCAGCAGAAGGGAGAACACTGAAGCTTTCTTT,TRBJ1-1,-,12,-,TRBV5-1
CASSFAGTNTEAFF,TGCGCCAGCAGCTTTGCAGGGACCAACACTGAAGCTTTCTTT,TRBJ1-1,-,14,-,TRBV5-1
CARSQTWSRTTEAFF,TGTGCCAGAAGCCAGACTTGGAGCCGAACAACTGAAGCTTTCTTT,TRBJ1-1,-,15,-,TRBV5-3
CASSQGGGKQPQHF,TGCGCCAGCAGCCAAGGGGGTGGGAAACAGCCCCAGCATTTT,TRBJ1-5,once,14,-,TRBV4-1
CASSVTGTGANVLTF,TGTGCCAGCAGCGTAACAGGGACTGGGGCCAACGTCCTGACTTTC,TRBJ2-6,-,15,-,TRBV9
CASRDRDRVNTEAFF,TGTGCCAGCAGGGACCGGGACAGGGTTAACACTGAAGCTTTCTTT,TRBJ1-1,medium-sized,15,TRBD1,TRBV6-5
CASSPGNNEQFF,TGTGCCAGTTCCCCGGGGAACAATGAGCAGTTCTTC,TRBJ2-1,-,12,-,TRBV19
CASSLGPGANVLTF,TGTGCCAGCAGCCTGGGGCCGGGGGCCAACGTCCTGACTTTC,TRBJ2-6,-,14,-,TRBV27
CAWGARDPSGAFF,TGTGCCTGGGGCGCCCGGGACCCGTCGGGGGCTTTCTTT,TRBJ1-1,-,13,-,TRBV30
CASSYASGITGELFF,TGTGCCAGCAGTTACGCCTCCGGGATAACCGGGGAGCTGTTTTTT,TRBJ2-2,-,15,-,TRBV6-5